This TCR beta chain was captured in a study of blood T cell repertoires in COVID-19. CDR1 KGHSH and CDR2 LQKENI come from the germline V gene. The CDR3 consists of 16 residues. J gave up 4 bases and V 3 bases, and 10 bases lay outside the gene matches. The Seattle site enrolled patients during active infection and followed them longitudinally. Produced via immunoSEQ multiplex PCR; TCRdb's table is partial and in-frame only. Among around 140,000 clones listed, approximately 90% were seen once. The chain carries TRBV18 and TRBJ2-7; 9 bases are a match to TRBD2. The sample taken for sequencing was peripheral blood. This TCR derives from a human donor with COVID-19, enrolled during active disease. The donor label of this sample is uncertain. DNA for the CDR3: TGTGCCAGCTCACCTGGCCTGCAGCGGGAGGTTTACGAGCAGTACTTC. Translated: CASSPGLQREVYEQYF.